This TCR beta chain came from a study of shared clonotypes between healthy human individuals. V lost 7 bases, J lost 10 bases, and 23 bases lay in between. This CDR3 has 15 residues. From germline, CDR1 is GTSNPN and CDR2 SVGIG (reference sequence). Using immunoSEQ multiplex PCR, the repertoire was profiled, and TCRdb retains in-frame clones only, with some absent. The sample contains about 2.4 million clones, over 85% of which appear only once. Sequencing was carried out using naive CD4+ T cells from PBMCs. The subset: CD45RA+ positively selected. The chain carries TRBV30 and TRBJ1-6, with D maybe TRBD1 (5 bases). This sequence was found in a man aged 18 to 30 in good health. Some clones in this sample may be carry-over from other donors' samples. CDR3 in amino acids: CALKPLRGMRSPLHF. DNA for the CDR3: TGTGCCTTGAAACCCCTTCGGGGGATGAGGTCACCCCTCCACTTT. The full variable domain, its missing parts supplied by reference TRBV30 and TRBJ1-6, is SQTIHQWPATLVQPVGSPLSLECTVEGTSNPNLYWYRQAAGRGLQLLFYSVGIGQISSEVPQNLSASRPQDRQFILSSKKLLLSDSGFYLCALKPLRGMRSPLHFGNGTRLTVT.